The T cell receptor beta chain under discussion was sequenced for a study of cytomegalovirus exposure and HLA in healthy donors. The overall study: Drawn from HLA-typed donors, tens of millions of unique TCRs were held in an early data release. Study-wide findings and caveats: Sequencing artifact likely explains a cluster of highly shared sequence variants. In a later analysis, a missense DCLRE1C variant was linked to TCR beta V- and J-gene trimming. The later analysis indicated that the majority of CMV-associated TCR beta chains appeared HLA-restricted.

Remarks on this clone: The antigen is not known. A junction boundary mismatches the germline segment, possibly from a read error.

PCR was performed using 60 Vbeta and 13 Jbeta primers. Here immunoSEQ multiplex PCR was the method, and the copy in TCRdb shows in-frame clones only, minus some. The table has 95,000 to 100,000 clones, more than 75% seen once; the top ten hold approximately 0.83%. Germline CDR1 SGHRS, CDR2 YFSETQ. The CDR3 has 16 amino acids. This clonotype was sampled from a woman between 55 and 75 years old in good health and CMV-seronegative. The genes are TRBV5-1 and TRBJ2-6, with D tentatively TRBD1 (5 bases). Material: PBMCs. CDR3 region: CASSFILDSGANALTF. CDR3 nucleotides: TGCGCCAGCAGCTTTATTTTAGACTCTGGGGCCAACGCCCTGACTTTC. The whole variable domain, filled in from reference TRBV5-1 and TRBJ2-6, reads KAGVTQTPRYLIKTRGQQVTLSCSPISGHRSVSWYQQTPGQGLQFLFEYFSETQRNKGNFPGRFSGRQFSNSRSEMNVSTLELGDSALYLCASSFILDSGANALTFGAGSRLTVL.